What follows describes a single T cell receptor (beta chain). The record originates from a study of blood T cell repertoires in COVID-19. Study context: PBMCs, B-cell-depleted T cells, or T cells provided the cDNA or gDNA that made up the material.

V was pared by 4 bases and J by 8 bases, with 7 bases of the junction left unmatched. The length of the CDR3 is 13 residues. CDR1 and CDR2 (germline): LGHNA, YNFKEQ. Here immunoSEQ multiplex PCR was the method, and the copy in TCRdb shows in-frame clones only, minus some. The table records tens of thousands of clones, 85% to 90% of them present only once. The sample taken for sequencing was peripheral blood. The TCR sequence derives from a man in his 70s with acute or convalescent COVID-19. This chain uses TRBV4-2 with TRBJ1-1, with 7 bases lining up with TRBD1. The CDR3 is CASSPGGRDEAFF. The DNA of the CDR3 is TGTGCCAGCAGCCCAGGGGGAAGGGACGAAGCTTTCTTT.